This T cell receptor beta chain came from a study of cytomegalovirus exposure and HLA in healthy donors listed by TCRdb under 2017. Regarding the study in general: A later analysis indicated that the 95 to 150 validation repertoires were generated on the platform also employed for the roughly 720 repertoires of the first cohort. The study aimed to test whether cataloging public T cell receptors could reveal signatures of past pathogen exposure. In addition to the first cohort of about 650 subjects, a separate validation cohort of over 90 different subjects was used. To predict cytomegalovirus infection status, the study brought together high-throughput TCR immunosequencing, statistical association of individual TCRs with disease status, and machine learning. Overall results and qualifications from the work: The classifier was reported to diagnose cytomegalovirus status with high specificity and sensitivity in both the original and validation cohorts. All 110 or so repertoires were used to score co-occurrence in the validation cohort in a later analysis, because that analysis had no HLA typing for the cohort. The study listed 150 to 200 TCR beta chains as associated with cytomegalovirus. The authors suggested that the approach could potentially be generalized to other disease states and immunological phenotypes. While some public TCRs were present in many individuals, most TCR sequences turned up only very rarely across donors. Three of the identified cytomegalovirus-associated TCR beta chains were confirmed in vitro to be specific for cytomegalovirus antigens. In a later analysis, TCRs clustered in the first cohort were found to also tend to co-occur in the roughly 120 validation repertoires, with approximately 94% of cluster scores above 0.

With regard to this clone: Its antigen specificity is not known. No clone much larger than this one lies a single base away; base qualities are absent.

V loses 6 bases of germline sequence and J loses 5 bases, and the interval between the two ends is 16 bases. From cysteine to phenylalanine, the CDR3 is 15 amino acids long. Kept here is only the CDR3 DNA, which spans 45 bases and is read in frame from base 1. Via the germline V gene, CDR1 is MNHEY and CDR2 SVGAGI. Libraries were constructed by the immunoSEQ multiplex PCR assay. The paper's data handling went like this. A statistical classification framework was built to diagnose cytomegalovirus status from the catalog of TCR beta chain sequences. The immuneACCESS repertoire file appears here via TCRdb, limited to in-frame rearrangements. These files lack a portion of the clones; in checked studies, under half of the deficit traces to unresolved V genes, and the cause of the others is not known. Clonal size and the V and J genes are those of that table, whereas D and trimming came from the DNA. In all, the sample holds some 150,000 clones, and roughly 91% of those were seen once. The top ten clonotypes cover about 3.1% of the sample.

Donors formed part of the validation cohort, which comprised over a hundred subjects and was distinct from the first cohort of fewer than 750 subjects. The chain is made from TRBV6-5 and TRBJ2-2, and the D gene may be TRBD1, 7 bases matching. Sequenced material: PBMCs. The source of this sequence is a woman aged 18-30 years in good health and CMV-seropositive. The nucleotide sequence reads as follows: TGTGCCAGCAGGCCCCAGGGGGGTGTAACCGGGGAGCTGTTTTTT. It encodes CASRPQGGVTGELFF.